These 30 T cell receptor beta chains originate from one sample sequenced in a study of blood T cell repertoires in COVID-19. Produced via immunoSEQ multiplex PCR; TCRdb's table is partial and in-frame only. The sample shows 180,000 or so clones, roughly 76% of them seen only once. Material for sequencing was peripheral blood. These TCRs come from a woman between 35 and 50 years old with COVID-19, enrolled during active disease.

The genes are TRBV28 and TRBJ2-1; 10 bases line up with TRBD2. CDR1 is MDHEN, CDR2 SYDVKM, per germline. The CDR3 sequence is 17 residues long. The ends lost 2 bases at V and 12 bases at J; junction bases unmatched: 16. The CDR3 protein is CASSLTGSGRRGGGQFF. The CDR3 DNA reads as TGTGCCAGCAGTTTAACCGGTAGCGGGAGGCGGGGCGGGGGGCAGTTCTTC.

A note on this clone: This sample includes further DNA sequences coding for the same CDR3. In DNA form, the CDR3 reads TGCGCCAGCAGCTTGGTCCTTGGGACAAACTATGGCTACACCTTC. This gives the protein CASSLVLGTNYGYTF. The chain uses TRBV5-1 and TRBJ1-2; possible D gene TRBD1, 6 bases. The CDR3 is 15 amino acids. Germline V gene data show CDR1 as SGHRS and CDR2 as YFSETQ. Trimming took off 0 bases at V and 2 bases at J, with 11 bases between the two ends.

The rearrangement uses TRBV14 and TRBJ1-1; no definite D call. The CDR3 consists of 13 residues. CDR1 SGHDN and CDR2 FVKESK come from the germline V gene. Trimming removed 1 base from V and 0 bases from J, with 3 bases in between. The CDR3: CASSQVMNTEAFF. The DNA for the CDR3 is TGTGCCAGCAGCCAAGTTATGAACACTGAAGCTTTCTTT.

This clone was seen just once. This chain uses TRBV6-5 with TRBJ2-2; TRBD2 matches at 7 bases. V was pared by 6 bases and J by 4 bases, with 2 bases of the junction left unmatched. There are 13 residues in the CDR3. Germline V CDR1 and CDR2: MNHEY, SVGAGI. The CDR3 DNA reads TGTGCCAGCAGGGGAGGGGTCACCGGGGAGCTGTTTTTT. Translated: CASRGGVTGELFF.

The V and J genes are TRBV15 and TRBJ2-1; 7 nucleotides match TRBD2. Trimming took 3 bases from V and 7 from J; bases not matched to a gene: 12. This CDR3 is built from 16 residues. Looked up from germline, CDR1 is LNHNV and CDR2 is YYDKDF (reference sequence). The CDR3, as DNA: TGTGCCACCAGCAGCCCTACGGGACTACCCCAGAATGAGCAGTTCTTC. This codes for CATSSPTGLPQNEQFF.

This clone was recorded a few times. This chain uses TRBV7-3 with TRBJ2-3; 9 bases align to TRBD2. This CDR3 has 15 amino acids. The V and J ends lost 2 bases and 5 bases, in that order; junction bases with no gene match: 5. Germline V lookup: CDR1 SGHTA, CDR2 FQGTGA. The CDR3 here is CASSLSGGRGDTQYF. The CDR3 nucleotides are TGTGCCAGCAGCTTATCAGGCGGGAGGGGAGATACGCAGTATTTT.

This clone was detected only a few times. The rearrangement uses TRBV7-9 and TRBJ2-1, with 7 bases aligning to TRBD2. The V segment lost 5 bases and the J segment 3 bases; nucleotides outside the gene matches: 7. There are 15 residues in the CDR3. The germline V gene encodes CDR1 SEHNR and CDR2 FQNEAQ (reference sequence). CDR3 loop: CASSNSGLFYNEQFF. Written as DNA, the CDR3 is TGTGCCAGCAGCAACTCGGGACTATTCTACAATGAGCAGTTCTTC.

V and J are TRBV7-9 and TRBJ2-1, with TRBD2 as a possible D gene (6 bases). CDR1 is SEHNR and CDR2 is FQNEAQ in the germline V gene (reference sequence). The CDR3 runs to 15 residues. The germline V and J ends were trimmed by 4 bases and 7 bases, with 17 bases remaining between them. The CDR3 here is CASSSILLAENEQFF. The CDR3 nucleotides are TGTGCCAGCAGCTCCATCCTACTAGCTGAGAATGAGCAGTTCTTC.

The chain carries TRBV29-1 and TRBJ2-3, with TRBD2 matching 10 bases. V lost 4 bases to trimming and J lost 5 bases; unmatched junction nucleotides: 9. The CDR3 spans 15 residues. Germline V gene data show CDR1 as SQVTM and CDR2 as ANQGSEA. The CDR3 DNA follows: TGCAGCGTTGTAGTCGGAGCGGGGGGGCTAGATACGCAGTATTTT. Residues: CSVVVGAGGLDTQYF.

This chain uses TRBV16 with TRBJ2-7, with 11 bases that match TRBD1. Trimming removed 7 bases from V and 4 bases from J; junction bases left unmatched: 3. This CDR3 comprises 13 residues. Germline loops: CDR1 KGHSY, CDR2 FQNENV. The CDR3 region is CASKDRGQYEQYF. The CDR3, as DNA: TGTGCCAGCAAGGACAGGGGGCAATACGAGCAGTACTTC.

V is TRBV7-3 and J is TRBJ2-3; perhaps TRBD1 as D (5 bases). The V gene's germline CDR1 is SGHTA and CDR2 FQGTGA. The length of the CDR3 is 14 residues. V was pared by 2 bases and J by 4 bases, with 10 bases between. The CDR3 nucleotides are TGTGCCAGCAGCTTACTAGTAGGGGCAGATACGCAGTATTTT. This encodes CASSLLVGADTQYF.

The chain couples TRBV19 to TRBJ2-3; TRBD2 matches at 11 bases. The CDR3 is 16 amino acids. Germline lookup yields CDR1 LNHDA and CDR2 SQIVND (reference sequence). Trimming removed 4 bases from V and 2 bases from J; junction bases left unmatched: 5. This CDR3 is CASSTETSGATDTQYF. In DNA, the CDR3 is TGTGCCAGTAGTACAGAGACTAGCGGGGCCACAGATACGCAGTATTTT.

About this clone: One end of the junction fails to match germline, which may point to a read error. CDR3 in DNA: TGTGCCAGCAGCTTAGTTCCAGGCGAGCAACATATCTTC. This sequence encodes CASSLVPGEQHIF. This chain uses TRBV11-2 with TRBJ2-1; D remains unclear. Germline-derived CDR1 and CDR2 are SGHAT and FQNNGV. The CDR3 loop spans 13 amino acids.

The chain couples TRBV4-2 to TRBJ2-5; TRBD2 matches 7 bases. Germline V lookup: CDR1 LGHNA, CDR2 YNFKEQ. The ends lost 5 bases at V and 2 bases at J; junction bases unmatched: 11. The length of the CDR3 is 16 residues. This CDR3 reads CASSSFDLAVQETQYF. The CDR3 bases are TGTGCCAGCAGCTCCTTTGACCTAGCGGTACAAGAGACCCAGTACTTC.

This clone showed up just once. The chain carries TRBV10-2 and TRBJ2-7; TRBD2 matches at 8 bases. The CDR3 length is 13 residues. CDR1 and CDR2 from the germline V gene are WSHSY and SAAADI. V lost 6 bases and J lost 6; bases outside the gene matches: 7. This chain's CDR3 is CASRDSSGTEQYF. CDR3 coding DNA: TGCGCCAGCAGGGATAGTAGCGGGACCGAGCAGTACTTC.

In this sample, this clone turned up a few times. Other nucleotide sequences from this sample produce the same CDR3. CDR3 sequence reads: CASSIGRTYEQYF. Written as DNA, the CDR3 is TGTGCCAGTAGTATCGGTCGAACCTACGAGCAGTACTTC. The V and J genes are TRBV19 and TRBJ2-7; D remains ambiguous. V lost 3 bases and J lost 2, with 8 bases in between. CDR1 LNHDA and CDR2 SQIVND come from the germline V gene (reference sequence). The CDR3 is made up of 13 amino acids.

The chain carries TRBV18 and TRBJ1-2; D possibly corresponds to TRBD1 (5 bases). Germline values: CDR1 KGHSH, CDR2 LQKENI. This CDR3 region has 13 residues. Trimming removed 4 bases at V and 7 bases at J, with 13 bases between. The CDR3 nucleotides are TGTGCCAGCTCACAGGGGAGGGAGGCTGGCTACACCTTC. Translated: CASSQGREAGYTF.

V and J are TRBV3-1 (or the pseudogene TRBV3-2) and TRBJ2-6, with a tentative D call TRBD1 (6 bases). CDR1 is LGHDT and CDR2 is YNNKEL in the germline V gene (reference sequence). The CDR3 spans 18 residues. Deletions cut 1 base from V and 2 bases from J, with 15 bases between. This CDR3 is CASSQVEYRAPGANVLTF. The CDR3 DNA is TGTGCCAGCAGCCAAGTCGAGTACAGGGCCCCTGGGGCCAACGTCCTGACTTTC.

V gene TRBV4-1 combines with J gene TRBJ1-6; D call uncertain. This CDR3 spans 15 amino acids. Germline CDR1 reads MGHRA; CDR2 reads YSYEKL. Trimming shortened V by 0 bases and J by 7 bases, and 10 bases separated the two germline ends. CDR3: CASSQEEQTNSPLHF. The CDR3 DNA is TGCGCCAGCAGCCAAGAAGAACAGACAAATTCACCCCTCCACTTT.

The V and J genes are TRBV11-2 and TRBJ1-1; D is ambiguous. Germline loops: CDR1 SGHAT, CDR2 FQNNGV. V lost 4 bases and J 1 base, leaving 7 bases between the germline ends. The length of the CDR3 is 13 residues. CDR3 residues: CASSSTPNTEAFF. CDR3 coding DNA: TGTGCCAGCAGCTCGACTCCGAACACTGAAGCTTTCTTT.

In its sample, this clone was seen once. The chain combines TRBV10-3 with TRBJ2-7; 9 bases line up with TRBD2. Germline V gives CDR1 ENHRY, CDR2 SYGVKD. Trimming took 6 bases from V and 5 from J; bases not matched to a gene: 11. The CDR3 has 15 amino acids. The CDR3 sequence is CAIRQDSGSGNEQYF. CDR3 bases: TGTGCCATCAGACAAGATAGCGGGAGTGGAAACGAGCAGTACTTC.

This clone was recorded once. The chain couples TRBV3-1 (or the pseudogene TRBV3-2) to TRBJ2-1; 9 nucleotides align to TRBD2. The V gene end was trimmed by 8 bases and the J gene end by 6 bases; junction bases not matched to a gene: 11. This CDR3 spans 15 amino acids. Germline values: CDR1 LGHDT, CDR2 YNNKEL (reference sequence). CDR3 DNA sequence: TGTGCCAGCCGCCCTGCTAGCGGGACATTCAATGAGCAGTTCTTC. Encoded protein: CASRPASGTFNEQFF.

Only one count was recorded for this clone. The chain carries TRBV21-1 and TRBJ2-7; the table gives TRBD1 as D, unverified against the DNA. TRBV21-1 is annotated as a pseudogene. The CDR3 contains 17 residues. The DNA for the CDR3 is TGTGCCAGCAGCAAAGGTGACAATTCCCCGGCCCCCTACGAGCAGTACGTC. Protein product: CASSKGDNSPAPYEQYV.

This chain joins TRBV4-2 and TRBJ1-5; 8 bases map to TRBD1. Trimming removed 1 base from V and 5 bases from J; junction bases left unmatched: 4. The CDR3 sequence is 15 residues long. Germline V gene data show CDR1 as LGHNA and CDR2 as YNFKEQ. The CDR3 nucleotides read TGTGCCAGCAGCCAAGCAGCAGGGGGCTATCAGCCCCAGCATTTT. This codes for CASSQAAGGYQPQHF.

The rearrangement uses TRBV7-3 and TRBJ2-2, with D perhaps TRBD2 (6 bases). The CDR3 is made up of 16 amino acids. In germline, CDR1 is SGHTA, CDR2 FQGTGA. V shed 5 bases and J shed 0 bases, with 13 bases lying between them. CDR3 DNA: TGTGCCAGCAGCGCCCCCGGGAGAACGAACACCGGGGAGCTGTTTTTT. It is translated as CASSAPGRTNTGELFF.

This clone came up a few times. The V call is TRBV19, the J call TRBJ1-3, with unresolved D. This CDR3 region has 13 residues. Germline V gene lookup returns CDR1 LNHDA and CDR2 SQIVND (reference sequence). V dropped 7 bases and J dropped 3 bases, with 10 bases sitting between them. The DNA for the CDR3 is TGTGCCAGTACATCGGGAGATGGAAACACCATATATTTT. Translation gives CASTSGDGNTIYF. The full variable domain, completed using reference TRBV19 and TRBJ1-3, is DGGITQSPKYLFRKEGQNVTLSCEQNLNHDAMYWYRQDPGQGLRLIYYSQIVNDFQKGDIAEGYSVSREKKESFPLTVTSAQKNPTAFYLCASTSGDGNTIYFGEGSWLTVV.

The chain combines TRBV6-5 with TRBJ1-5; tentative D call: TRBD1 (5 bases). The CDR3 spans 15 residues. CDR1 is MNHEY, CDR2 SVGAGI, per germline. V was cut by 6 bases and J by 1 base, with 13 bases left in between. In nucleotides, the CDR3 is TGTGCCAGCAGAACCGGGTGGGGCAGCAATCAGCCCCAGCATTTT. Translated: CASRTGWGSNQPQHF.

The J gene is TRBJ2-3, the V gene TRBV9, with 8 bases identical to TRBD1. V shed 4 bases, J shed 6 bases, and the junction held 10 bases outside the gene matches. Germline-derived CDR1 and CDR2 are SGDLS and YYNGEE. The CDR3 has 15 residues. The CDR3 here is CASSQGAGDGDTQYF. The CDR3 nucleotides are TGTGCCAGCAGCCAGGGGGCAGGGGATGGGGATACGCAGTATTTT.

The table lists this clone with a few counts. This chain joins TRBV5-6 and TRBJ1-2, with D possibly matching TRBD1 (5 bases). Per the germline V gene, CDR1 is SGHDT and CDR2 is YYEEEE. The V gene lost 7 bases and the J gene lost 1 base, with 14 bases spanning the gap. The CDR3 has 14 residues. CDR3 amino acids: CASGRTPVNYGYTF. The CDR3 DNA follows: TGTGCCAGCGGCCGGACACCTGTTAACTATGGCTACACCTTC.

V gene TRBV7-3 combines with J gene TRBJ2-5, with D maybe TRBD2 (5 bases). CDR3 length: 11 amino acids. Germline V gives CDR1 SGHTA, CDR2 FQGTGA. The V gene lost 2 bases and the J gene lost 7 bases, with 5 bases spanning the gap. DNA for the CDR3: TGTGCCAGCAGCTTAGAGGGGACCCAGTACTTC. Translation: CASSLEGTQYF.